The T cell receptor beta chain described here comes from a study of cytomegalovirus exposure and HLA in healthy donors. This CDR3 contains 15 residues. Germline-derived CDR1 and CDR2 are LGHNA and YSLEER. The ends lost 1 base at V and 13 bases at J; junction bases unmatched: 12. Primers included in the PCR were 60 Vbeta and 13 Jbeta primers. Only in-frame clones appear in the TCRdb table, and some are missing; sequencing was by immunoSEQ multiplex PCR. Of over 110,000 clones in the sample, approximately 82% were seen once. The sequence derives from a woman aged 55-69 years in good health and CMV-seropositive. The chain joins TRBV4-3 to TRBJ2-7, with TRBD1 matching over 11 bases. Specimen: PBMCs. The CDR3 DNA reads TGCGCCAGCAGCCAAGTCCTTGGACAGGGGGCGAATTGTTACTTC. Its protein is CASSQVLGQGANCYF.